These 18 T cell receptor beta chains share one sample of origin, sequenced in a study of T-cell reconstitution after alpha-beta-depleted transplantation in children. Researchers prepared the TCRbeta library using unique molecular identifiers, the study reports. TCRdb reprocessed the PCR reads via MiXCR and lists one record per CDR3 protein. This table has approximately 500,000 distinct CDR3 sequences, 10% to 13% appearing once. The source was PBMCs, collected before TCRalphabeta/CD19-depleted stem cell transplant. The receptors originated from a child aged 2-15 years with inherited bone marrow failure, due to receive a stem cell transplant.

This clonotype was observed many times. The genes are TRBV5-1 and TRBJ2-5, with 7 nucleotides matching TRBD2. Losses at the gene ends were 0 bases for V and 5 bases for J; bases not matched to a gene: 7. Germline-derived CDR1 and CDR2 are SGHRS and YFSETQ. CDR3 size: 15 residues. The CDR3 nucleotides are TGCGCCAGCAGCTTGGTCCCGGGGAGGGAGGAGACCCAGTACTTC. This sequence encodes CASSLVPGREETQYF.

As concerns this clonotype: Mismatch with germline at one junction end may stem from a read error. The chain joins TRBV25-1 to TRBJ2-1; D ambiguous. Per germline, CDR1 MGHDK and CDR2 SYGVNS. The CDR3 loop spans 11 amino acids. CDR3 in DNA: TGTGCCAGCAGTGAATACACTGAGCAGTTCTTC. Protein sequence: CASSEYTEQFF. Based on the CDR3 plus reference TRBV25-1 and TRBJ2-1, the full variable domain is EADIYQTPRYLVIGTGKKITLECSQTMGHDKMYWYQQDPGMELHLIHYSYGVNSTEKGDLSSESTVSRIRTEHFPLTLESARPSHTSQYLCASSEYTEQFFGPGTRLTVL.

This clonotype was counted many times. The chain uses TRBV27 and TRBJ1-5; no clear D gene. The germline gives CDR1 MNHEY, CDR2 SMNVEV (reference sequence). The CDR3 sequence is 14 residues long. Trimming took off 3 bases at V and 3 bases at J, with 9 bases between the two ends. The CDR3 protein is CASSFAGTNQPQHF. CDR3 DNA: TGTGCCAGCAGTTTCGCCGGAACCAATCAGCCCCAGCATTTT.

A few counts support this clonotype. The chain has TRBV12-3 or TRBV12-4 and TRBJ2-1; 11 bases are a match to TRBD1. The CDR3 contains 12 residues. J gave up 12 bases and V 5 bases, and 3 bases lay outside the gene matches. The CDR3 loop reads CASSGDRGLQFF. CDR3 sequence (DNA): TGTGCCAGCAGTGGGGACAGGGGGTTGCAGTTCTTC.

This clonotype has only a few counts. The CDR3 bases are TGTGCCAGCAGTTTGGGGACGCCTGGCTACGAGCAGTACTTC. It yields the protein CASSLGTPGYEQYF. The chain is built from TRBV12-3 or TRBV12-4 and TRBJ2-7, with D perhaps assigned TRBD1 or TRBD2 (5 bases each). V lost 3 bases and J 3 bases, leaving 12 bases between the germline ends. The length of the CDR3 is 14 residues.

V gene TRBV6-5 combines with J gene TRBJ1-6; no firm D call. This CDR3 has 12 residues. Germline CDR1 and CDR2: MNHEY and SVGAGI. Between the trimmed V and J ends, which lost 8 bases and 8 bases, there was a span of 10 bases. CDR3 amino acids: CASRRADSPLHF. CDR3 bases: TGTGCCAGCCGCCGGGCCGATTCACCCCTCCACTTT.

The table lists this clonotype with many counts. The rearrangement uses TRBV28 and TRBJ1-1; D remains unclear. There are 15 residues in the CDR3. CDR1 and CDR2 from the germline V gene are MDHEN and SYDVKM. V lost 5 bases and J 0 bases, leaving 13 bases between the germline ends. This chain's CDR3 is CASSRPRDMNTEAFF. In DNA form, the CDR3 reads TGTGCCAGCAGTCGCCCGAGGGATATGAACACTGAAGCTTTCTTT.

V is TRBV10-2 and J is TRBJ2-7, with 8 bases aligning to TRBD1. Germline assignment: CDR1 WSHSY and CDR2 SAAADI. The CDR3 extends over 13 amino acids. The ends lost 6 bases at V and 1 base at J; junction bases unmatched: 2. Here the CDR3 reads CASRWDRSYEQYF. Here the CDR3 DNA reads TGCGCCAGCAGATGGGACAGGTCCTACGAGCAGTACTTC.

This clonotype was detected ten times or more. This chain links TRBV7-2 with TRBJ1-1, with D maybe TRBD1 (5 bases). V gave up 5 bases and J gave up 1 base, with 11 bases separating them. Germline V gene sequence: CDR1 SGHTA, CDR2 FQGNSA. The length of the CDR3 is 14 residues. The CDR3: CASSPGTENTEAFF. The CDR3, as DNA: TGTGCCAGCAGCCCAGGGACGGAGAACACTGAAGCTTTCTTT.

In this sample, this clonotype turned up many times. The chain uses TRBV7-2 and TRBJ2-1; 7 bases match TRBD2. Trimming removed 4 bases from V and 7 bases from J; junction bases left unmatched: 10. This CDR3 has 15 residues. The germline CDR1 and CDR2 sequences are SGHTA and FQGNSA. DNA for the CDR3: TGTGCCAGCAGCTCCCTTAGCGGGCCCCGTAATGAGCAGTTCTTC. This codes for CASSSLSGPRNEQFF.

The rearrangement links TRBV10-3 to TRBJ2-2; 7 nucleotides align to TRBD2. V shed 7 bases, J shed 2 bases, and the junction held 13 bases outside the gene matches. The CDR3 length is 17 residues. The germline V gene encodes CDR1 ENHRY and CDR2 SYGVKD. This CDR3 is CAINQERDALNTGELFF. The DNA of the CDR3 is TGTGCCATCAACCAGGAGCGGGACGCCCTTAACACCGGGGAGCTGTTTTTT.

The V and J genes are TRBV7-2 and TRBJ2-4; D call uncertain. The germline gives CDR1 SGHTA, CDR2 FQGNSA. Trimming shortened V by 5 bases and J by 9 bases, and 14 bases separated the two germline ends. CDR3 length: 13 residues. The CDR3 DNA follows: TGTGCCAGCAGCCTCTTCGGTGGTGTCATTCAGTACTTC. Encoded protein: CASSLFGGVIQYF.

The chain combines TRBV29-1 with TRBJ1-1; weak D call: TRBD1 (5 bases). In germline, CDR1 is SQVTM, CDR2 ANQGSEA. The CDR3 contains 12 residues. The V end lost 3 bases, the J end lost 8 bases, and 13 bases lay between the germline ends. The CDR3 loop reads CSVDWGSPEAFF. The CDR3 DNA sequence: TGCAGCGTTGATTGGGGGTCCCCCGAAGCTTTCTTT.

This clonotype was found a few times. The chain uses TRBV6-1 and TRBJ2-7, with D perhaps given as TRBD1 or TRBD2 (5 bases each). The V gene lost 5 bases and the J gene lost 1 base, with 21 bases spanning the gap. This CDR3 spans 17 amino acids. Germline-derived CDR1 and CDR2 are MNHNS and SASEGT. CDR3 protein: CASSRKGWGRSSYEQYF. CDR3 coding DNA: TGTGCCAGCAGTCGTAAAGGGTGGGGACGGTCGTCCTACGAGCAGTACTTC.

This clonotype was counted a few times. The CDR3 nucleotides read TGTGCCACCAGCAGAGACGCGGGACAGACCTACGAGCAGTACTTC. It translates to CATSRDAGQTYEQYF. This chain joins TRBV15 and TRBJ2-7, with a tentative D call TRBD1 (7 bases). CDR1 LNHNV and CDR2 YYDKDF come from the germline V gene (reference sequence). CDR3 length equals 15 residues. Trimming pared 0 bases from V and 2 bases from J, leaving 11 bases between.

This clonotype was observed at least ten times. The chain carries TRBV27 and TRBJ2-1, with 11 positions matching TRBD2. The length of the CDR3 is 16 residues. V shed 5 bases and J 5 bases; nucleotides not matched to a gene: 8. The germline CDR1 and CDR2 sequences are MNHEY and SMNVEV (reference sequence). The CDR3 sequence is CASSATLAGGDNEQFF. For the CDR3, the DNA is TGTGCCAGCAGTGCCACTCTAGCGGGAGGCGACAATGAGCAGTTCTTC.

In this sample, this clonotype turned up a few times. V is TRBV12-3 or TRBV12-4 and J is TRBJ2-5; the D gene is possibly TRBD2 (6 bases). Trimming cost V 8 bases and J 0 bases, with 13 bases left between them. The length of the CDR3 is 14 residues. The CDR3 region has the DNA TGTGCCAGCGGAAAACGGGACTACCAAGAGACCCAGTACTTC. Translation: CASGKRDYQETQYF.

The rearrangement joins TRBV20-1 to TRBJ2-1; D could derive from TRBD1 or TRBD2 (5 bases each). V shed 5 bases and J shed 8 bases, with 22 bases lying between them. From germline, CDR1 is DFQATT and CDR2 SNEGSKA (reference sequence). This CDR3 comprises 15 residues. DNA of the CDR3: TGCAGTGCTCCGGGGACGGTTTCTTTGGCCCATGAGCAGTTCTTC. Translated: CSAPGTVSLAHEQFF.